Presented here are 32 T cell receptor beta chains from one specimen sequenced in a study of T cells after yellow fever vaccination. Via MiXCR, TCRdb re-called the 5' RACE reads, giving one row per CDR3 protein. The sample shows around 72,000 distinct CDR3 sequences, approximately 7.3% of them seen only once. Material: CD8+ T cells sorted from PBMCs, obtained more than 8 days after the first yellow fever vaccination. The origin of the receptors is a man younger than 30 who received the YFV17D yellow fever vaccine.

This clonotype was counted ten times or more. The J gene is TRBJ2-5, the V gene TRBV6-5, with D possibly TRBD2 on 7 matching bases. With 2 bases removed from V and 3 bases from J, the gap between germline ends came to 19 bases. Germline CDR1 MNHEY, CDR2 SVGAGI. The CDR3 consists of 17 residues. CDR3 loop: CASSYPPSRGAKETQYF. The CDR3 DNA sequence: TGTGCCAGCAGTTACCCACCGTCTCGGGGGGCTAAAGAGACCCAGTACTTC.

V is TRBV7-9 and J is TRBJ1-1; no clear D gene. Germline CDR1 is SEHNR and CDR2 is FQNEAQ (reference sequence). The CDR3 length is 14 residues. V was pared by 1 base and J by 1 base, with 7 bases between. CDR3 nucleotides: TGTGCCAGCAGCTTAGACGGATCGAACACTGAAGCTTTCTTT. Translating it yields CASSLDGSNTEAFF.

This clonotype was found many times. The chain joins TRBV20-1 to TRBJ1-1, with TRBD1 matching over 7 bases. This CDR3 region has 15 residues. The germline gives CDR1 DFQATT, CDR2 SNEGSKA (reference sequence). The ends lost 0 bases at V and 1 base at J; junction bases unmatched: 5. The CDR3 is CSARDPDRENTEAFF. Written as DNA, the CDR3 is TGCAGTGCTAGAGATCCCGACAGGGAGAACACTGAAGCTTTCTTT.

The CDR3 nucleotides read TGCGCCAGCAGCTTGTACTCTGGGGCCAACGTCCTGACTTTC. Amino acids: CASSLYSGANVLTF. The chain carries TRBV5-1 and TRBJ2-6; D is unresolved. The CDR3 length is 14 residues. The germline V gene has CDR1 SGHRS and CDR2 YFSETQ. Trimming removed 1 base at V and 0 bases at J, with 2 bases between.

This clonotype has a count of ten or more. This chain links TRBV11-2 with TRBJ2-1; 10 bases match TRBD2. Germline CDR1 is SGHAT and CDR2 is FQNNGV. With V trimmed by 1 base and J by 0 bases, 3 bases remained unmatched. This CDR3 has 17 amino acids. CDR3 nucleotide sequence: TGTGCCAGCAGCTTAGGGACTAGCGGAGCCTCCTACAATGAGCAGTTCTTC. Translating it yields CASSLGTSGASYNEQFF.

A remark on this clonotype: A much larger clone sits a single nucleotide away, making a read error possible. The chain carries TRBV6-2 or TRBV6-3 and TRBJ2-1, with D unresolved. Germline V gene sequence: CDR1 MNHEY, CDR2 SVGEGT. V was clipped by 5 bases and J by 14 bases, with 16 bases between them. CDR3 length equals 12 residues. The CDR3 loop is CASSTGAVWEFF. CDR3 nucleotide sequence: TGTGCCAGCAGTACTGGAGCAGTCTGGGAGTTCTTC.

This chain links TRBV29-1 with TRBJ2-3, with 7 bases lining up with TRBD1. The CDR3 spans 13 residues. Trimming cost V 5 bases and J 0 bases; bases outside gene matches: 2. CDR1 is SQVTM and CDR2 is ANQGSEA in the germline V gene. The DNA for the CDR3 is TGCAGCGTTACGGGACAGAGCACAGATACGCAGTATTTT. As protein: CSVTGQSTDTQYF.

Many counts were recorded for this clonotype. V and J are TRBV12-3 or TRBV12-4 and TRBJ1-5; 7 bases agree with TRBD1. CDR3 length: 14 amino acids. The V gene end was trimmed by 4 bases and the J gene end by 3 bases; junction bases not matched to a gene: 3. The CDR3 spells CASSSTGDNQPQHF. CDR3 DNA: TGTGCCAGCAGTTCCACAGGGGACAATCAGCCCCAGCATTTT.

This clonotype was counted many times. This chain joins TRBV3-1 and TRBJ2-1; 8 nucleotides agree with TRBD1. CDR3 length equals 15 residues. V was clipped by 4 bases and J by 2 bases; unmatched bases: 4. Germline CDR1 reads LGHDT; CDR2 reads YNNKEL (reference sequence). The DNA for the CDR3 is TGTGCCAGCAGCCCCGGACAGGGCGCCTACAATGAGCAGTTCTTC. Protein product: CASSPGQGAYNEQFF.

This clonotype occurred many times. V gene TRBV4-3 combines with J gene TRBJ1-4; TRBD1 might be the D (5 bases). The CDR3 loop spans 16 amino acids. Per the germline V gene, CDR1 is LGHNA and CDR2 is YSLEER. V was clipped by 0 bases and J by 10 bases, with 18 bases between them. The CDR3 coding sequence is TGCGCCAGCAGCCAAGATCCGATGGGACCACGAGGAAAACTGTTTTTT. Translated: CASSQDPMGPRGKLFF.

This clonotype was counted only a few times. J is TRBJ2-2 and V is TRBV5-4, with D unresolved. Germline V CDR1 and CDR2: SGHNT, YYREEE (reference sequence). The CDR3 runs 13 residues. Trimming removed 1 base from V and 7 bases from J, with 8 bases in between. The CDR3 DNA is TGTGCCAGCAGCTTGTCTCTTGACGGGGAGCTGTTTTTT. This encodes CASSLSLDGELFF.

This clonotype was observed a handful of times. The chain carries TRBV5-5 and TRBJ2-7; 11 bases map to TRBD1. Per germline, CDR1 SGHKS and CDR2 YYEKEE (reference sequence). CDR3 length: 16 residues. V was clipped by 4 bases and J by 3 bases; unmatched bases: 9. CDR3 sequence (DNA): TGTGCCAGCAGCGGGGGACAGGGGGTCCGTTACTACGAGCAGTACGTC. Translating it yields CASSGGQGVRYYEQYV.

Many counts were recorded for this clonotype. This CDR3 is CSGFPYLDGIYSYTF. The CDR3 coding sequence is TGCAGTGGATTCCCCTACCTGGACGGAATTTATAGCTACACCTTC. The genes are TRBV20-1 and TRBJ1-2, with D hard to call. Germline loops: CDR1 DFQATT, CDR2 SNEGSKA (reference sequence). The length of the CDR3 is 15 residues. Trimming left V 7 bases short and J 9 bases short, with 27 bases between.

This clonotype rates as medium-sized. CDR3 loop: CASSLQEDRKQFF. The CDR3 DNA follows: TGTGCCAGCAGCCTCCAAGAAGACAGGAAGCAGTTCTTC. V and J are TRBV13 and TRBJ2-1, with a tentative D call TRBD1 (6 bases). Trimming cost V 5 bases and J 11 bases, with 16 bases left between them. Germline values: CDR1 PRHDT, CDR2 FYEKMQ (reference sequence). The CDR3 has 13 amino acids.

This clonotype appeared a few times. V is TRBV27 and J is TRBJ1-5; D is uncertain. Trimming left V 1 base short and J 6 bases short, with 10 bases between. The CDR3 has 14 amino acids. CDR1 and CDR2 from the germline V gene are MNHEY and SMNVEV (reference sequence). The CDR3 bases are TGTGCCAGCAGTTTATGGTACAGTCGTCAGCCCCAGCATTTT. Protein sequence: CASSLWYSRQPQHF.

This clonotype has ten or more counts. This rearrangement joins TRBV11-2 to TRBJ2-2, with 7 bases identical to TRBD1. Germline lookup yields CDR1 SGHAT and CDR2 FQNNGV. CDR3 size: 13 residues. V lost 6 bases to trimming and J lost 7 bases; unmatched junction nucleotides: 5. The CDR3 DNA follows: TGTGCCAGCAGTTCAGGGGGTGGCGGGGAGCTGTTTTTT. Its protein product is CASSSGGGGELFF. Supplemented by reference TRBV11-2 and TRBJ2-2, the full variable domain reads EAGVAQSPRYKIIEKRQSVAFWCNPISGHATLYWYQQILGQGPKLLIQFQNNGVVDDSQLPKDRFSAERLKGVDSTLKIQPAKLEDSAVYLCASSSGGGGELFFGEGSRLTVL.

In its sample, this clonotype was seen many times. The gene calls are TRBV6-2 or TRBV6-3 and TRBJ2-7; 8 bases line up with TRBD2. Germline trimming cut 3 bases from V and 6 bases from J; bases unmatched to any gene: 7. The CDR3 runs to 14 residues. Germline V lookup: CDR1 MNHEY, CDR2 SVGEGT. The CDR3 nucleotides are TGTGCCAGCAGTTATAGATTAGCGGGGCGCGAGCAGTACTTC. Translating gives CASSYRLAGREQYF.

This clonotype was recorded at least ten times. This sequence joins TRBV12-3 or TRBV12-4 and TRBJ2-5; D may be TRBD1 or TRBD2 (5 bases each). The ends were cut back, 5 bases at V and 5 bases at J, with 18 bases in the middle. There are 15 residues in the CDR3. CDR3 DNA: TGTGCCAGCAGTCCCCCTGGGACGGTCCAGGAGACCCAGTACTTC. Protein product: CASSPPGTVQETQYF.

This clonotype has a count of ten or more. CDR3 DNA: TGCAGTGTTACCGCCCAGCTAGCCATCGGAGATACGCAGTATTTT. Translated, it gives CSVTAQLAIGDTQYF. This chain uses TRBV20-1 with TRBJ2-3, with D tentatively TRBD2 (5 bases). This CDR3 comprises 15 residues. Germline CDR1 and CDR2: DFQATT and SNEGSKA (reference sequence). The V end was cut by 7 bases, the J end by 5 bases, with 22 bases between.

This chain connects TRBV3-1 to TRBJ1-4; D may be TRBD1 (5 bases). Germline V CDR1 and CDR2: LGHDT, YNNKEL (reference sequence). There are 15 residues in the CDR3. Trimming removed 1 base from V and 7 bases from J, with 13 bases in between. The CDR3 DNA is TGTGCCAGCAGCCAAGGAGGGACGGCGGGTGAAAAACTGTTTTTT. It translates to CASSQGGTAGEKLFF.

This clonotype was observed a handful of times. The V call is TRBV4-3, the J call TRBJ1-1; perhaps TRBD1 as D (5 bases). Germline CDR1 reads LGHNA; CDR2 reads YSLEER. The V end was cut by 0 bases, the J end by 4 bases, with 15 bases between. The CDR3 is 16 amino acids. DNA for the CDR3: TGCGCCAGCAGCCAAGATTGGGCAGGGAAGGGCACTGAAGCTTTCTTT. This codes for CASSQDWAGKGTEAFF.

This clonotype was detected many times. The chain links TRBV7-9 to TRBJ2-5, with D perhaps matching TRBD1 (5 bases). The V gene's germline CDR1 is SEHNR and CDR2 FQNEAQ (reference sequence). V was cut by 5 bases and J by 2 bases, with 15 bases left in between. The CDR3 is made up of 15 amino acids. Here the CDR3 reads CASSDRQTLQETQYF. The CDR3 DNA is TGTGCCAGCAGCGATCGACAGACATTACAAGAGACCCAGTACTTC.

This clonotype was observed at least ten times. The chain employs TRBV6-5 and TRBJ2-2; D might be TRBD2 (6 bases). Trimming pared 0 bases from V and 5 bases from J, leaving 13 bases between. Germline V gene sequence: CDR1 MNHEY, CDR2 SVGAGI. This CDR3 is 16 amino acids long. CDR3 loop: CASSYSWRGGTGELFF. Here the CDR3 DNA reads TGTGCCAGCAGTTACTCTTGGAGGGGCGGTACCGGGGAGCTGTTTTTT.

This clonotype was seen a few times. The chain recombines TRBV4-1 with TRBJ2-5, with 8 bases aligning to TRBD1. The CDR3 runs to 15 residues. Unmatched junction bases numbered 5, after V lost 1 base and J lost 4 bases. CDR1 is MGHRA, CDR2 YSYEKL, per germline. This CDR3 is CASSQGRTGGETQYF. CDR3 nucleotide sequence: TGCGCCAGCAGCCAAGGGAGAACAGGGGGAGAGACCCAGTACTTC.

In this sample, this clonotype turned up many times. The V gene is TRBV5-1, the J gene TRBJ2-1; D possibly corresponds to TRBD2 (5 bases). V gave up 4 bases and J gave up 10 bases, with 12 bases separating them. The V gene's germline CDR1 is SGHRS and CDR2 YFSETQ. The CDR3 covers 12 residues. The CDR3 here is CASSPRGLEQFF. The CDR3 nucleotides read TGCGCCAGCAGCCCGCGCGGGCTCGAGCAGTTCTTC.

This rearrangement joins TRBV5-5 to TRBJ1-6; D is ambiguous. This CDR3 is 15 amino acids long. Looked up from germline, CDR1 is SGHKS and CDR2 is YYEKEE (reference sequence). Trimming left V 0 bases short and J 6 bases short, with 10 bases between. CDR3 loop: CASSLGRLINSPLHF. The CDR3 region has the DNA TGTGCCAGCAGCTTGGGCAGGCTTATTAATTCACCCCTCCACTTT.

The CDR3 sequence: CASSFPSGEQYF. The CDR3 DNA is TGTGCCAGCAGTTTTCCCAGTGGGGAGCAGTACTTC. This chain links TRBV6-5 with TRBJ2-7; D uncertain. This CDR3 region has 12 residues. The germline gives CDR1 MNHEY, CDR2 SVGAGI. Trimming cost V 4 bases and J 7 bases, with 11 bases left between them.

This clonotype was counted many times. V and J are TRBV29-1 and TRBJ2-2; no firm D call. Per germline, CDR1 SQVTM and CDR2 ANQGSEA. CDR3 size: 15 residues. The ends were cut back, 4 bases at V and 0 bases at J, with 12 bases in the middle. The CDR3 sequence: CSVGGVTANTGELFF. The CDR3 coding sequence is TGCAGCGTTGGGGGTGTAACAGCGAACACCGGGGAGCTGTTTTTT.

This rearrangement joins TRBV4-3 to TRBJ2-6; D not certain. The ends were cut back, 0 bases at V and 4 bases at J, with 4 bases in the middle. The V gene's germline CDR1 is LGHNA and CDR2 YSLEER. The CDR3 contains 14 residues. In DNA, the CDR3 is TGCGCCAGCAGCCAAGAATCCGGGGCCAACGTCCTGACTTTC. Protein product: CASSQESGANVLTF.

This clonotype has a count of ten or more. The chain combines TRBV12-3 or TRBV12-4 with TRBJ1-1, with D perhaps matching TRBD1 (5 bases). There are 17 residues in the CDR3. Trimming removed 5 bases from V and 0 bases from J, with 19 bases in between. CDR3 nucleotide sequence: TGTGCCAGCAGTCATCCGCCGGGGACGCTAATGAACACTGAAGCTTTCTTT. Its protein product is CASSHPPGTLMNTEAFF.

This clonotype has only a few counts. The chain employs TRBV6-1 and TRBJ1-1, with TRBD1 identical over 7 bases. Germline CDR1 MNHNS, CDR2 SASEGT. V shed 6 bases, J shed 2 bases, and the junction held 6 bases outside the gene matches. The CDR3 totals 14 residues. The CDR3 protein is CASRLGTANTEAFF. For the CDR3, the DNA is TGTGCCAGCAGACTGGGGACAGCCAACACTGAAGCTTTCTTT.

This clonotype was picked up a small number of times. The V and J genes are TRBV27 and TRBJ2-3; 7 bases are shared with TRBD2. CDR1 and CDR2 (germline): MNHEY, SMNVEV (reference sequence). CDR3 length equals 17 residues. With 5 bases clipped from V and 2 bases from J, the junction kept 13 bases outside the gene matches. This chain's CDR3 is CASSPLGGGPLTDTQYF. The CDR3 DNA reads as TGTGCCAGCAGTCCCCTGGGGGGAGGGCCTCTCACAGATACGCAGTATTTT.